Below are 25 T cell receptor beta chains sequenced from a single sample in a study of T cells after yellow fever vaccination. TCRdb ran MiXCR on the 5' RACE reads and lists one entry per CDR3 protein. The sample lists some 160,000 distinct CDR3 sequences, 6% to 7.5% occurring once. This material consisted of CD4+ T cells sorted from PBMCs, taken 5 days after the first yellow fever vaccination. These receptors originate from a man aged 18 to 29 who received the YFV17D yellow fever vaccine.

Ten or more counts support this clonotype. The chain has TRBV4-1 and TRBJ2-3; 10 nucleotides line up with TRBD2. There are 19 residues in the CDR3. V gave up 3 bases and J gave up 0 bases; unmatched junction bases: 12. Germline V CDR1 and CDR2: MGHRA, YSYEKL. CDR3 nucleotide sequence: TGCGCCAGCAGCCAGGACGAGCCTAGCGGGGGATCTAGCACAGATACGCAGTATTTT. It encodes CASSQDEPSGGSSTDTQYF.

This clonotype occurred many times. The chain is built from TRBV7-2 and TRBJ2-7; 7 bases map to TRBD1. The CDR3 covers 15 residues. Germline V gene sequence: CDR1 SGHTA, CDR2 FQGNSA. The J segment lost 4 bases and the V segment lost 5 bases, leaving 11 bases of the junction unmatched. DNA of the CDR3: TGTGCCAGCAGCCCAGACAGGGTAGCTCTGTACGAGCAGTACTTC. It is translated as CASSPDRVALYEQYF.

This clonotype was seen at least ten times. In nucleotides, the CDR3 is TGCAGTGCTACCCAGACAGGGGGGTGGTACGAGCAGTACTTC. It encodes CSATQTGGWYEQYF. This chain uses TRBV20-1 with TRBJ2-7, with 9 nucleotides matching TRBD1. Germline CDR1 is DFQATT and CDR2 is SNEGSKA (reference sequence). This CDR3 comprises 14 residues. Trimming at V came to 4 bases and at J to 4 bases, leaving 8 bases not matched to a gene.

This clonotype has just a few counts. V gene TRBV20-1 combines with J gene TRBJ2-2, with D unresolved. The CDR3 spans 13 residues. Germline V CDR1 and CDR2: DFQATT, SNEGSKA (reference sequence). With 2 bases removed from V and 4 bases from J, the gap between germline ends came to 8 bases. The CDR3 region has the DNA TGCAGTGCTAGAACCTCGGGCACCGGGGAGCTGTTTTTT. This sequence encodes CSARTSGTGELFF.

This clonotype came up many times. CDR3 protein: CASSLGSWTEAFF. CDR3 sequence (DNA): TGTGCCAGCAGCTTAGGAAGTTGGACTGAAGCTTTCTTT. The genes are TRBV7-9 and TRBJ1-1; D call uncertain. The CDR3 extends over 13 amino acids. V was clipped by 1 base and J by 5 bases, with 8 bases between them. CDR1 and CDR2 (germline): SEHNR, FQNEAQ (reference sequence).

Many counts were recorded for this clonotype. The rearrangement links TRBV4-2 to TRBJ2-5, with TRBD2 matching 11 bases. Germline V CDR1 and CDR2: LGHNA, YNFKEQ. The CDR3 spans 15 residues. V gave up 1 base and J gave up 3 bases; unmatched junction bases: 1. CDR3 loop: CASSQVGLAEETQYF. The CDR3 DNA reads as TGTGCCAGCAGCCAAGTGGGACTAGCGGAAGAGACCCAGTACTTC.

The V and J genes are TRBV20-1 and TRBJ2-5, with 9 positions matching TRBD2. CDR1 is DFQATT, CDR2 SNEGSKA, per germline (reference sequence). CDR3 length: 14 residues. Unmatched junction bases numbered 10, after V lost 6 bases and J lost 5 bases. CDR3 in amino acids: CSAGQGLAWETQYF. For the CDR3, the DNA is TGCAGTGCGGGGCAAGGACTAGCGTGGGAGACCCAGTACTTC.

This clonotype was seen just once. The chain carries TRBV25-1 and TRBJ1-5; D unresolved. The CDR3 has 13 amino acids. V shed 3 bases and J shed 9 bases, with 12 bases lying between them. The V gene's germline CDR1 is MGHDK and CDR2 SYGVNS. In DNA, the CDR3 is TGTGCCAGCAGTGAGTCCGGAAAGGGGCCCCAGCATTTT. Protein: CASSESGKGPQHF.

The sample holds a few counts of this clonotype. The J gene is TRBJ1-5, the V gene TRBV4-1; D gene uncertain. CDR3 length equals 17 residues. The V end lost 2 bases, the J end lost 5 bases, and 19 bases lay between the germline ends. CDR1 is MGHRA, CDR2 YSYEKL, per germline. CDR3 bases: TGCGCCAGCAGCCAAAGAAGGGCAGAGAGTCTCTATCAGCCCCAGCATTTT. This sequence encodes CASSQRRAESLYQPQHF.

This clonotype was seen ten or more times. The chain combines TRBV7-2 with TRBJ2-5; D unclear. CDR3 length: 13 amino acids. CDR1 and CDR2 (germline): SGHTA, FQGNSA. V was cut by 2 bases and J by 5 bases, with 9 bases left in between. CDR3 sequence reads: CASSLTVRETQYF. The CDR3 DNA reads as TGTGCCAGCAGCTTAACGGTACGGGAGACCCAGTACTTC.

J is TRBJ2-4 and V is TRBV12-3 or TRBV12-4; D possibly matches TRBD1 or TRBD2 (5 bases each). V dropped 8 bases and J dropped 0 bases, with 11 bases sitting between them. The CDR3 length is 14 residues. The CDR3 bases are TGTGCCAGCGCCGGTGGGGGAGCCAAAAACATTCAGTACTTC. Its translation is CASAGGGAKNIQYF.

This clonotype was seen ten or more times. The chain has TRBV28 and TRBJ2-3; D is perhaps TRBD1 or TRBD2 (5 bases each). With 7 bases removed from V and 10 bases from J, the gap between germline ends came to 21 bases. This CDR3 has 14 amino acids. Germline V gene lookup returns CDR1 MDHEN and CDR2 SYDVKM. CDR3 region: CASNWNGDRGSQYF. CDR3 nucleotides: TGTGCCAGCAACTGGAACGGCGATCGGGGCTCGCAGTATTTT.

This clonotype was detected ten times or more. The rearrangement joins TRBV5-1 to TRBJ1-1; the D gene is possibly TRBD1 (5 bases). This CDR3 spans 13 amino acids. The germline V and J ends were trimmed by 0 bases and 6 bases, with 9 bases remaining between them. CDR1 SGHRS and CDR2 YFSETQ come from the germline V gene. CDR3 residues: CASSLGRDAEAFF. The CDR3 nucleotides are TGCGCCAGCAGCTTGGGCAGGGATGCTGAAGCTTTCTTT.

The chain links TRBV6-5 to TRBJ1-1, with no clear D. The CDR3 totals 15 residues. V was clipped by 6 bases and J by 1 base, with 15 bases between them. Germline lookup yields CDR1 MNHEY and CDR2 SVGAGI. The CDR3 region has the DNA TGTGCCAGCAGCCGACGAAGCGTCGGGAACACTGAAGCTTTCTTT. This encodes CASSRRSVGNTEAFF.

V gene TRBV4-2 combines with J gene TRBJ1-5, with TRBD1 matching 7 bases. Germline V gives CDR1 LGHNA, CDR2 YNFKEQ. The CDR3 runs to 15 residues. V was clipped by 0 bases and J by 6 bases; unmatched bases: 5. This CDR3 reads CASSQDEGAVQPQHF. The CDR3 DNA reads TGTGCCAGCAGCCAAGACGAGGGGGCTGTTCAGCCCCAGCATTTT.

This clonotype was found many times. The chain links TRBV9 to TRBJ2-3; 7 bases agree with TRBD1. CDR3 length: 15 residues. V shed 2 bases and J 2 bases; nucleotides not matched to a gene: 5. Germline V gene lookup returns CDR1 SGDLS and CDR2 YYNGEE. CDR3 sequence: CASSVGTVLTDTQYF. The CDR3 DNA sequence: TGTGCCAGCAGCGTCGGGACAGTCCTCACAGATACGCAGTATTTT.

The V and J genes are TRBV5-6 and TRBJ2-7, with D tentatively TRBD1 (5 bases). The ends were cut back, 0 bases at V and 6 bases at J, with 19 bases in the middle. Germline V gives CDR1 SGHDT, CDR2 YYEEEE. This CDR3 spans 16 amino acids. The CDR3 reads CASSLEAGPGQGEQYF. The CDR3 nucleotides read TGTGCCAGCAGCTTGGAAGCAGGGCCGGGCCAAGGCGAGCAGTACTTC.

The chain recombines TRBV5-1 with TRBJ2-5; the match to TRBD2 covers 7 bases. From germline, CDR1 is SGHRS and CDR2 YFSETQ. The CDR3 contains 16 residues. J was trimmed by 4 bases and V by 0 bases; bases with no gene match: 9. In DNA, the CDR3 is TGCGCCAGCAGCTTGGAAGCGCGGGGAGGGGTAGAGACCCAGTACTTC. Protein product: CASSLEARGGVETQYF.

This clonotype was seen repeatedly, ten times or more. The rearrangement links TRBV10-3 to TRBJ1-2; no clear D. Between the trimmed V and J ends, which lost 4 bases and 3 bases, there was a span of 9 bases. From germline, CDR1 is ENHRY and CDR2 SYGVKD. The CDR3 consists of 13 residues. As DNA, the CDR3 is TGTGCCATCAGTGGGACTGAACACTATGGCTACACCTTC. It codes for CAISGTEHYGYTF.

This clonotype was detected many times. The chain recombines TRBV9 with TRBJ1-2; the D is unclear. Per germline, CDR1 SGDLS and CDR2 YYNGEE. V lost 0 bases to trimming and J lost 4 bases, with 10 bases between them. The CDR3 totals 14 residues. The CDR3 protein is CASSVDPPRYGYTF. The CDR3 nucleotides are TGTGCCAGCAGCGTAGATCCCCCACGCTATGGCTACACCTTC. The variable domain in full, with the rest retrieved from reference TRBV9 and TRBJ1-2, is DSGVTQTPKHLITATGQRVTLRCSPRSGDLSVYWYQQSLDQGLQFLIQYYNGEERAKGNILERFSAQQFPDLHSELNLSSLELGDSALYFCASSVDPPRYGYTFGSGTRLTVV.

The table lists this clonotype with many counts. The chain combines TRBV10-3 with TRBJ1-2; 7 nucleotides match TRBD1. The CDR3 spans 13 residues. CDR1 and CDR2 (germline): ENHRY, SYGVKD. J lost 6 bases, V lost 6 bases, and 7 bases had no gene match. CDR3 sequence (DNA): TGTGCCATCAGCGGACAGGTTTTTGATGGCTACACCTTC. Its protein product is CAISGQVFDGYTF.

This clonotype showed up just a few times. The genes are TRBV5-1 and TRBJ2-7, with D hard to call. Per germline, CDR1 SGHRS and CDR2 YFSETQ. Trimming shortened V by 5 bases and J by 2 bases, and 14 bases separated the two germline ends. This CDR3 is built from 14 residues. CDR3 in DNA: TGCGCCAGCAGTCCCTCCCCAGCGACCTACGAGCAGTACTTC. This gives the protein CASSPSPATYEQYF. The entire variable domain, with the rest obtained from reference TRBV5-1 and TRBJ2-7, is as follows: KAGVTQTPRYLIKTRGQQVTLSCSPISGHRSVSWYQQTPGQGLQFLFEYFSETQRNKGNFPGRFSGRQFSNSRSEMNVSTLELGDSALYLCASSPSPATYEQYFGPGTRLTVT.

Many counts were recorded for this clonotype. The chain has TRBV5-1 and TRBJ1-1, with a weak D call TRBD1 (5 bases). CDR3 length equals 11 residues. V lost 2 bases and J 8 bases, leaving 7 bases between the germline ends. Germline CDR1 is SGHRS and CDR2 is YFSETQ. In nucleotides, the CDR3 is TGCGCCAGCAGCTTCGGGGGAGAAGCTTTCTTT. Its protein is CASSFGGEAFF.

The chain joins TRBV6-2 or TRBV6-3 to TRBJ2-1, with unresolved D. The V and J ends lost 7 bases and 7 bases respectively, with 17 bases between them. Germline lookup yields CDR1 MNHEY and CDR2 SVGEGT. CDR3 length: 14 amino acids. DNA of the CDR3: TGTGCCAGCATCGGTTACAGTTCATTAAATGAGCAGTTCTTC. This encodes CASIGYSSLNEQFF.

This clonotype has just a few counts. The chain has TRBV7-2 and TRBJ1-2; 7 bases are shared with TRBD1. CDR3 length: 12 residues. Trimming removed 5 bases from V and 11 bases from J; junction bases left unmatched: 8. Germline loops: CDR1 SGHTA, CDR2 FQGNSA. The CDR3 region is CASSPEGRGYTF. Written as DNA, the CDR3 is TGTGCCAGCAGCCCCGAGGGCAGGGGGTACACCTTC.